What follows are 29 T cell receptor beta chains derived from one specimen sequenced in a study of radiation and T cells in renal cell carcinoma. Time point given: blood 4 weeks post-SBRT, at nephrectomy. Treatment here: 15 Gy SBRT to primary tumor, nephrectomy 4 weeks later. Libraries were prepared by immunoSEQ multiplex PCR; TCRdb keeps only in-frame clonotypes and omits some of them. The sample contains roughly 160,000 clones, about 85% of which appear only once. Sequenced here: blood, sampled from a patient whose treatment included radiotherapy and nephrectomy. Receptor source: a woman aged 45-65 years with renal cell carcinoma.

The CDR3 DNA is TGTGCCAGCAGTGTAAACAGGCGTAACTATGGCTACACCTTC. This sequence encodes CASSVNRRNYGYTF. The genes are TRBV2 and TRBJ1-2; D possibly corresponds to TRBD1 (5 bases). V shed 4 bases and J shed 1 base, with 10 bases lying between them. The CDR3 runs to 14 residues. Per germline, CDR1 SNHLY and CDR2 FYNNEI.

The CDR3 DNA reads TGTGCCAGCTCCTCGGGACCCAGCTCCTACGAGCAGTACTTC. Encoded protein: CASSSGPSSYEQYF. The chain recombines TRBV5-4 with TRBJ2-7; D is possibly TRBD1 or TRBD2 (5 bases each). Germline V lookup: CDR1 SGHNT, CDR2 YYREEE (reference sequence). This CDR3 has 14 amino acids. V was cut by 7 bases and J by 0 bases, with 14 bases left in between.

The V gene is TRBV5-4, the J gene TRBJ2-5; 10 bases fit TRBD2. CDR1 and CDR2 (germline): SGHNT, YYREEE (reference sequence). With V trimmed by 1 base and J by 3 bases, 6 bases remained unmatched. The CDR3 contains 16 residues. This CDR3 is CASSLKSGGAEETQYF. The DNA of the CDR3 is TGTGCCAGCAGCTTGAAAAGCGGGGGGGCGGAAGAGACCCAGTACTTC. Filled out from reference TRBV5-4 and TRBJ2-5, the complete variable domain reads ETGVTQSPTHLIKTRGQQVTLRCSSQSGHNTVSWYQQALGQGPQFIFQYYREEENGRGNFPPRFSGLQFPNYSSELNVNALELDDSALYLCASSLKSGGAEETQYFGPGTRLLVL.

The V and J genes are TRBV5-1 and TRBJ1-2; no clear D. V lost 2 bases and J lost 3, with 11 bases in between. The CDR3 loop spans 14 amino acids. Germline V CDR1 and CDR2: SGHRS, YFSETQ. The DNA for the CDR3 is TGCGCCAGCAGCTTCACCGGGGAGTACTATGGCTACACCTTC. It specifies CASSFTGEYYGYTF.

The chain has TRBV11-2 and TRBJ1-1, with unresolved D. V was clipped by 5 bases and J by 1 base, with 11 bases between them. The CDR3 totals 14 residues. Germline V gene sequence: CDR1 SGHAT, CDR2 FQNNGV. The CDR3 loop reads CASSSQRGNTEAFF. DNA of the CDR3: TGTGCCAGCAGCAGTCAACGGGGGAACACTGAAGCTTTCTTT. Filled out from reference TRBV11-2 and TRBJ1-1, the complete variable domain reads EAGVAQSPRYKIIEKRQSVAFWCNPISGHATLYWYQQILGQGPKLLIQFQNNGVVDDSQLPKDRFSAERLKGVDSTLKIQPAKLEDSAVYLCASSSQRGNTEAFFGQGTRLTVV.

The rearrangement links TRBV6-1 to TRBJ1-6; D is undetermined. Looked up from germline, CDR1 is MNHNS and CDR2 is SASEGT. The CDR3 extends over 13 amino acids. V lost 2 bases, J lost 10 bases, and 9 bases lay in between. The CDR3 DNA sequence: TGTGCCAGCAGTGAAAACCGGGAGTCACCCCTCCACTTT. It encodes CASSENRESPLHF.

The chain couples TRBV4-1 to TRBJ1-1, with a weak D call TRBD1 (6 bases). The CDR3 contains 18 residues. Per germline, CDR1 MGHRA and CDR2 YSYEKL. The V end lost 3 bases, the J end lost 3 bases, and 23 bases lay between the germline ends. CDR3 sequence: CASSHLFNMRTAYTEAFF. The CDR3 DNA follows: TGCGCCAGCAGCCACTTGTTCAATATGCGGACAGCGTACACTGAAGCTTTCTTT.

The V call is TRBV18, the J call TRBJ1-6; D is undetermined. Trimming stripped 3 bases from V and 5 bases from J, with 8 bases between. The CDR3 runs 14 residues. CDR1 KGHSH and CDR2 LQKENI come from the germline V gene. CDR3 in amino acids: CASSPRRDNSPLHF. CDR3 DNA sequence: TGTGCCAGCTCACCCCGACGGGATAATTCACCCCTCCACTTT.

The chain's CDR3 is CASSPYAGYEQYF. Written as DNA, the CDR3 is TGCGCCAGCAGCCCGTATGCAGGTTACGAGCAGTACTTC. The V and J genes are TRBV4-1 and TRBJ2-7, with D hard to call. The CDR3 runs to 13 residues. In germline, CDR1 is MGHRA, CDR2 YSYEKL. V lost 4 bases and J 4 bases, leaving 11 bases between the germline ends.

The V call is TRBV5-1, the J call TRBJ1-4, with TRBD1 identical over 9 bases. Unmatched junction bases numbered 4, after V lost 0 bases and J lost 7 bases. Germline V gives CDR1 SGHRS, CDR2 YFSETQ. This CDR3 is built from 15 residues. This CDR3 reads CASSLGDRGSEKLFF. CDR3 sequence (DNA): TGCGCCAGCAGCTTGGGTGACAGGGGGAGTGAAAAACTGTTTTTT.

The gene calls are TRBV4-3 and TRBJ1-4; no clear D. V was pared by 3 bases and J by 4 bases, with 9 bases between. The CDR3 length is 14 residues. The germline V gene has CDR1 LGHNA and CDR2 YSLEER. The CDR3 nucleotides are TGCGCCAGCAGCCAGGGAGTCGGTAATGAAAAACTGTTTTTT. It is translated as CASSQGVGNEKLFF.

The chain uses TRBV11-2 and TRBJ2-3; possibly TRBD1 or TRBD2 for D (5 bases each). The V gene lost 8 bases and the J gene lost 5 bases, with 17 bases spanning the gap. The CDR3 loop spans 14 amino acids. Germline CDR1 is SGHAT and CDR2 is FQNNGV. The CDR3 loop is CASSLARAGDTQYF. DNA of the CDR3: TGTGCCAGCTCCCTGGCCAGGGCGGGAGATACGCAGTATTTT.

The chain carries TRBV4-1 and TRBJ1-3, with a weak D call TRBD1 (5 bases). V gave up 0 bases and J gave up 0 bases, with 15 bases separating them. CDR3 length: 18 residues. The germline CDR1 and CDR2 sequences are MGHRA and YSYEKL. The CDR3 sequence is CASSQDLARAISGNTIYF. In nucleotides, the CDR3 is TGCGCCAGCAGCCAAGATCTGGCCAGGGCCATCTCTGGAAACACCATATATTTT.

This clone was detected only a few times. The V gene is TRBV2, the J gene TRBJ2-7, with 10 bases lining up with TRBD1. CDR3 length: 17 residues. Germline V gives CDR1 SNHLY, CDR2 FYNNEI. The junction had 18 bases not matched to a gene; V was cut back by 7 bases and J by 6 bases. The CDR3 DNA follows: TGTGCCAGCAATTTGCCGAAGGTCGACAGGGGGCGGCGCGAGCAGTACTTC. Protein product: CASNLPKVDRGRREQYF. The full variable domain, in which reference TRBV2 and TRBJ2-7 provide the parts outside the CDR3, is EPEVTQTPSHQVTQMGQEVILRCVPISNHLYFYWYRQILGQKVEFLVSFYNNEISEKSEIFDDQFSVERPDGSNFTLKIRSTKLEDSAMYFCASNLPKVDRGRREQYFGPGTRLTVT.

This chain connects TRBV4-3 to TRBJ1-2; unclear D gene. Germline V gene sequence: CDR1 LGHNA, CDR2 YSLEER. The CDR3 is 15 amino acids. V dropped 2 bases and J dropped 1 base, with 11 bases sitting between them. The CDR3 loop reads CASSQIQELNYGYTF. In DNA, the CDR3 is TGCGCCAGCAGCCAAATCCAGGAACTTAACTATGGCTACACCTTC.

This chain joins TRBV6-1 and TRBJ1-1; the D gene is possibly TRBD1 (6 bases). Germline values: CDR1 MNHNS, CDR2 SASEGT. This CDR3 contains 14 residues. V dropped 8 bases and J dropped 5 bases, with 18 bases sitting between them. CDR3 in DNA: TGTGCCAGCCGGGTAGAGGGTAGGGGGACTGAAGCTTTCTTT. Its protein product is CASRVEGRGTEAFF.

Comment on this clone: The same CDR3 arises from other DNA sequences in this sample as well. The chain joins TRBV6-1 to TRBJ1-1, with D unresolved. This CDR3 is built from 13 residues. Germline lookup yields CDR1 MNHNS and CDR2 SASEGT. V shed 0 bases and J shed 1 base, with 3 bases lying between them. The CDR3 DNA follows: TGTGCCAGCAGTGAAGCTTCGAACACTGAAGCTTTCTTT. Protein: CASSEASNTEAFF.

This chain joins TRBV29-1 and TRBJ2-7; TRBD1 aligns across 10 bases. The germline CDR1 and CDR2 sequences are SQVTM and ANQGSEA. The CDR3 consists of 14 residues. V lost 6 bases, J lost 3 bases, and 8 bases stayed unmatched. CDR3 DNA: TGCAGCGTCCGAGGACAGGGGGGAAACTACGAGCAGTACTTC. Translation gives CSVRGQGGNYEQYF.

The rearrangement uses TRBV18 and TRBJ2-5; D gene ambiguous. The V end lost 2 bases, the J end lost 2 bases, and 12 bases lay between the germline ends. Germline assignment: CDR1 KGHSH and CDR2 LQKENI. There are 15 residues in the CDR3. CDR3 residues: CASSPARILQETQYF. DNA for the CDR3: TGTGCCAGCTCACCAGCTCGGATCCTGCAAGAGACCCAGTACTTC.

The chain carries TRBV6-1 and TRBJ1-5; 8 nucleotides line up with TRBD1. Germline V gene lookup returns CDR1 MNHNS and CDR2 SASEGT. The length of the CDR3 is 15 residues. Losses at the gene ends were 8 bases for V and 0 bases for J; bases not matched to a gene: 6. The CDR3 region is CASLTGEFSNQPQHF. The CDR3 DNA sequence: TGTGCCAGCCTGACAGGGGAGTTTAGCAATCAGCCCCAGCATTTT.

The rearrangement joins TRBV7-9 to TRBJ2-3; 10 nucleotides match TRBD1. Germline V CDR1 and CDR2: SEHNR, FQNEAQ (reference sequence). Losses at the gene ends were 5 bases for V and 3 bases for J; bases not matched to a gene: 8. The CDR3 spans 16 residues. CDR3 protein: CASSARQGAGTDTQYF. In DNA form, the CDR3 reads TGTGCCAGCAGCGCCAGACAGGGGGCGGGTACAGATACGCAGTATTTT.

This chain connects TRBV7-8 to TRBJ1-4; tentative D call: TRBD1 (5 bases). Trimming left V 5 bases short and J 6 bases short, with 16 bases between. The CDR3 is 15 amino acids. Per germline, CDR1 SGHVS and CDR2 FQNEAQ. The CDR3 region is CASSPPGGGDEKLFF. For the CDR3, the DNA is TGTGCCAGCAGCCCCCCCGGGGGAGGAGATGAAAAACTGTTTTTT.

V gene TRBV5-1 combines with J gene TRBJ2-5; TRBD2 matches at 11 bases. Germline CDR1 reads SGHRS; CDR2 reads YFSETQ. With 0 bases clipped from V and 5 bases from J, the junction kept 15 bases outside the gene matches. The CDR3 covers 19 residues. The CDR3 DNA is TGCGCCAGCAGCTTGGAGCCCGTAGCGGGGGGGCGGACGGGTGAGACCCAGTACTTC. Translating gives CASSLEPVAGGRTGETQYF.

The V gene is TRBV11-3, the J gene TRBJ2-5; TRBD2 matches at 13 bases. This CDR3 region has 15 residues. V trimming: 5 bases; J trimming: 5 bases; junction bases outside the gene matches: 5. Germline-derived CDR1 and CDR2 are SGHNT and YENEEA. CDR3 coding DNA: TGTGCCAGCAGCCGAGGACTAGCGGGGGCCGAGACCCAGTACTTC. Translation gives CASSRGLAGAETQYF.

This clone was seen a handful of times. V is TRBV15 and J is TRBJ1-2, with no clear D. Trimming removed 3 bases at V and 2 bases at J, with 13 bases between. From germline, CDR1 is LNHNV and CDR2 YYDKDF (reference sequence). This CDR3 has 15 amino acids. CDR3 in amino acids: CATSSINRPNYGYTF. The CDR3 nucleotides are TGTGCCACCAGCAGTATCAACAGACCAAACTATGGCTACACCTTC. The full variable domain, its missing parts supplied by reference TRBV15 and TRBJ1-2, is DAMVIQNPRYQVTQFGKPVTLSCSQTLNHNVMYWYQQKSSQAPKLLFHYYDKDFNNEADTPDNFQSRRPNTSFCFLDIRSPGLGDTAMYLCATSSINRPNYGYTFGSGTRLTVV.

The gene calls are TRBV19 and TRBJ2-1; TRBD2 matches 9 bases. Trimming cost V 3 bases and J 6 bases; bases outside gene matches: 12. Germline V gene sequence: CDR1 LNHDA, CDR2 SQIVND (reference sequence). The CDR3 contains 17 residues. The CDR3 sequence is CASSIALLRGGVNEQFF. The DNA of the CDR3 is TGTGCCAGTAGTATCGCCCTCCTGCGGGGGGGGGTCAATGAGCAGTTCTTC.

J is TRBJ1-1 and V is TRBV19; TRBD1 is a possible D gene (6 bases). V lost 9 bases to trimming and J lost 1 base, with 15 bases between them. The germline gives CDR1 LNHDA, CDR2 SQIVND (reference sequence). CDR3 length: 14 amino acids. The CDR3 coding sequence is TGTGCCAGCTCACACAGGGAGGAGAACACTGAAGCTTTCTTT. Protein sequence: CASSHREENTEAFF.

This sequence joins TRBV7-2 and TRBJ1-1, with 7 nucleotides matching TRBD1. V dropped 7 bases and J dropped 0; count of bases not matched to a gene: 8. The CDR3 is made up of 15 amino acids. Germline V gives CDR1 SGHTA, CDR2 FQGNSA. The CDR3 DNA follows: TGTGCCAGCACCTCGGACAGGATGGTGAACACTGAAGCTTTCTTT. The encoded protein is CASTSDRMVNTEAFF.

V is TRBV7-2 and J is TRBJ1-1; the D gene is possibly TRBD1 (6 bases). The V end was cut by 2 bases, the J end by 8 bases, with 15 bases between. This CDR3 has 14 residues. Germline-derived CDR1 and CDR2 are SGHTA and FQGNSA. This CDR3 reads CASSLPLGGQEAFF. The CDR3 bases are TGTGCCAGCAGCTTACCCCTGGGGGGACAAGAAGCTTTCTTT.